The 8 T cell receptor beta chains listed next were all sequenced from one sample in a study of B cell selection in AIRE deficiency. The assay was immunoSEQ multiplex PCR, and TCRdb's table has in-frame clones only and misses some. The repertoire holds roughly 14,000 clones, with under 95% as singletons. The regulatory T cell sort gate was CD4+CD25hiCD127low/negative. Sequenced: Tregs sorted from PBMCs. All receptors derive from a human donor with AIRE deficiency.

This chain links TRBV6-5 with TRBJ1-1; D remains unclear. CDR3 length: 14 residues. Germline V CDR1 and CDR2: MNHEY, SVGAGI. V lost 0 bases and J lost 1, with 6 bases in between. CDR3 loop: CASSYSGWNTEAFF. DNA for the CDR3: TGTGCCAGCAGTTACTCAGGGTGGAACACTGAAGCTTTCTTT.

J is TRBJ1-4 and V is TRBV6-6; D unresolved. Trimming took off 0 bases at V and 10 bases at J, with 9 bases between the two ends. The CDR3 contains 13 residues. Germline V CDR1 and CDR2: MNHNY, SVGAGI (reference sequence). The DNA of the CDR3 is TGTGCCAGCAGTTACTCGACGGGAGCAAAACTGTTTTTT. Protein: CASSYSTGAKLFF.

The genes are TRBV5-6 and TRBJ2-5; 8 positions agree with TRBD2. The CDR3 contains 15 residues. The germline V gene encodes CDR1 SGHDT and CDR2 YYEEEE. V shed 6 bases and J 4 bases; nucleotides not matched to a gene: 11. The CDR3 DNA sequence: TGTGCCAGCATAGGTTCCGGGACTAGATTAGAGACCCAGTACTTC. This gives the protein CASIGSGTRLETQYF.

The CDR3 is CASSEPDRGHEKLFF. The CDR3 DNA reads TGTGCCAGCAGCGAACCCGACAGGGGGCATGAAAAACTGTTTTTT. V is TRBV5-5 and J is TRBJ1-4; 10 positions match TRBD1. V lost 4 bases, J lost 6 bases, and 6 bases stayed unmatched. The germline CDR1 and CDR2 sequences are SGHKS and YYEKEE (reference sequence). The CDR3 totals 15 residues.

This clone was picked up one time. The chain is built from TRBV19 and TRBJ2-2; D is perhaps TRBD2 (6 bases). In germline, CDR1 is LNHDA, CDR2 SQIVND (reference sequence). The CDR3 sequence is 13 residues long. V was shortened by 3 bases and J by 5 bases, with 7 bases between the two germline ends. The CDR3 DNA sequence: TGTGCCAGTAGTATTGGGGGGACCGGGGAGCTGTTTTTT. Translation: CASSIGGTGELFF.

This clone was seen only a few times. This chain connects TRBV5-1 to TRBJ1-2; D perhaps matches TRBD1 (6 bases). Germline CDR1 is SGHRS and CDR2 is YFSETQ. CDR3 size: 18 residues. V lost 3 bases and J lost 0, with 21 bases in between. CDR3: CASSSGYRAQIANYGYTF. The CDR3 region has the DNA TGCGCCAGCAGCTCGGGGTACAGGGCCCAAATTGCTAACTATGGCTACACCTTC.

CDR3 nucleotide sequence: TGTGCCAGCTCATCCCCCCATACGAGGGCTGGAAACACCATATATTTT. Translated, it gives CASSSPHTRAGNTIYF. The chain employs TRBV18 and TRBJ1-3; D is uncertain. From germline, CDR1 is KGHSH and CDR2 LQKENI. This CDR3 has 16 residues. V lost 5 bases and J 2 bases, leaving 16 bases between the germline ends.

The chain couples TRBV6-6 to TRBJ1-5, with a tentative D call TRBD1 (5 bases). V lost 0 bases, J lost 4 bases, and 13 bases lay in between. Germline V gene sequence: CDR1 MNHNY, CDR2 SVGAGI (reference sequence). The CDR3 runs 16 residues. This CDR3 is CASSYSGAGWNQPQHF. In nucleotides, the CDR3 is TGTGCCAGCAGTTACTCCGGTGCAGGGTGGAATCAGCCCCAGCATTTT.